This T cell receptor beta chain was found in a study of TIL therapy for anti-PD-1-resistant metastatic lung cancer. Findings of the study overall: The baseline peripheral repertoire was partially replaced by infused TIL clonotypes that later decayed.

The CDR3 consists of 15 residues. Germline-derived CDR1 and CDR2 are KGHSH and LQKENI. V was trimmed by 5 bases and J by 1 base, leaving 11 bases between them. Note on this clone: The antigen remains unidentified.

The libraries were made with immunoSEQ v3. The data were produced by immunoSEQ multiplex PCR, yet TCRdb's version contains in-frame clones alone and is incomplete. This sample has approximately 47,000 clones, with 80% to 90% found just once. Indicated time point: pre-treatment sample, taken before nivolumab and TIL therapy. The chain carries TRBV18 and TRBJ2-2; maybe TRBD1 (6 bases). The sequenced sample was blood, obtained at baseline. This TCR was recovered from a person aged 25-85 years with non-small cell lung cancer. The CDR3, as DNA: TGTGCCAGCTCATCAGAGACAGGGAACACCGGGGAGCTGTTTTTT. It specifies CASSSETGNTGELFF.